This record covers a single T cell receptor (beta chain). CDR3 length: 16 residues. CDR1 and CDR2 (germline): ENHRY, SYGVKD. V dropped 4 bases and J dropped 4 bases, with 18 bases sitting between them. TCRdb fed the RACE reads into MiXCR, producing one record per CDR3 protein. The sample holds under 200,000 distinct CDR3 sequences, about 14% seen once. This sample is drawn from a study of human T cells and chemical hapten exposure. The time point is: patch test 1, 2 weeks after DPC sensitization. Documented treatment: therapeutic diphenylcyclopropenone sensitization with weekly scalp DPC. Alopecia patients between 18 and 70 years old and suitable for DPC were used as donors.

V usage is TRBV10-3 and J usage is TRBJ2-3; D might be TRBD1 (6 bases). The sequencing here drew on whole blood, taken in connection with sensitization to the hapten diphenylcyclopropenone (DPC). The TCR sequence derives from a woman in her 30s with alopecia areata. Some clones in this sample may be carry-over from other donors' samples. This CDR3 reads CAISAPLSQGPDTQYF. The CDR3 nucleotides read TGTGCCATCAGTGCCCCACTAAGCCAGGGGCCAGATACGCAGTATTTT.